These 31 T cell receptor beta chains originate from one sample sequenced in a study of blood T cell repertoires in COVID-19. Measured with immunoSEQ multiplex PCR; TCRdb has only the in-frame clones, and not every one. The profile covers about 280,000 clones, with roughly 86% appearing a single time and around 2.1% taken by the ten largest. Material for sequencing was peripheral blood. Receptors were obtained from a woman aged 25 to 39 who had recovered from COVID-19.

This clone was observed a few times. V usage is TRBV29-1 and J usage is TRBJ2-5, with D unclear. Germline CDR1 SQVTM, CDR2 ANQGSEA. The CDR3 loop spans 11 amino acids. CDR3 DNA: TGCAGTGGGCAGCTCCAAGAGACCCAGTACTTC. It translates to CSGQLQETQYF.

The chain combines TRBV5-4 with TRBJ2-5, with 9 bases that match TRBD2. Germline CDR1 SGHNT, CDR2 YYREEE (reference sequence). The trim removed 4 bases at V and 2 bases at J, leaving 6 bases unmatched. The CDR3 has 15 amino acids. CDR3 sequence reads: CASSAYSGGQETQYF. CDR3 DNA: TGTGCCAGCAGCGCCTACAGCGGGGGGCAAGAGACCCAGTACTTC.

The J gene is TRBJ2-7, the V gene TRBV6-5; a weak D match, TRBD1 (5 bases). Trimming pared 2 bases from V and 1 base from J, leaving 12 bases between. Germline V CDR1 and CDR2: MNHEY, SVGAGI. This CDR3 is 15 amino acids long. The DNA for the CDR3 is TGTGCCAGCAGTTACGGGGCGCCCGGGTCCTACGAGCAGTACTTC. Its protein product is CASSYGAPGSYEQYF.

The chain recombines TRBV5-6 with TRBJ1-4; 9 bases fit TRBD1. V was clipped by 4 bases and J by 7 bases; unmatched bases: 8. Germline-derived CDR1 and CDR2 are SGHDT and YYEEEE. The CDR3 is 15 amino acids. The CDR3 bases are TGTGCCAGCAGCGACGGGACAGGGTTAAGTGAAAAACTGTTTTTT. Encoded protein: CASSDGTGLSEKLFF.

This chain links TRBV11-2 with TRBJ2-7, with D possibly matching TRBD1 (6 bases). The CDR3 extends over 16 amino acids. Germline CDR1 is SGHAT and CDR2 is FQNNGV. Trimming stripped 1 base from V and 3 bases from J, with 16 bases between. The CDR3 DNA follows: TGTGCCAGCAGCTTAGGACCCCTACAGGGATACTACGAGCAGTACTTC. Translated, it gives CASSLGPLQGYYEQYF.

The CDR3 coding sequence is TGTGCCACTCGGGACAGGGGTTTGGGGCAGCCCCAGCATTTT. The encoded protein is CATRDRGLGQPQHF. This chain joins TRBV19 and TRBJ1-5; 10 bases map to TRBD1. Trimming took 10 bases from V and 7 from J; bases not matched to a gene: 10. This CDR3 has 14 residues. The germline V gene encodes CDR1 LNHDA and CDR2 SQIVND (reference sequence).

The V call is TRBV7-2, the J call TRBJ2-3; 10 bases fit TRBD2. Germline CDR1 and CDR2: SGHTA and FQGNSA. The CDR3 is 14 amino acids. Unmatched junction bases numbered 9, after V lost 5 bases and J lost 10 bases. CDR3 sequence (DNA): TGTGCCAGCAGCCCCTCTAGCGGGGGTGAAGCGCAGTATTTT. This gives the protein CASSPSSGGEAQYF.

This clone was seen once. V is TRBV2 and J is TRBJ2-1; 8 bases align to TRBD2. Germline V gene data show CDR1 as SNHLY and CDR2 as FYNNEI. The J segment lost 1 base and the V segment lost 8 bases, leaving 10 bases of the junction unmatched. The CDR3 covers 16 residues. The CDR3, as DNA: TGTGCCAGCGTTAGTGAGGCGGGGGGATCCTACAATGAGCAGTTCTTC. This translates into CASVSEAGGSYNEQFF.

V and J are TRBV10-3 and TRBJ2-1, with TRBD2 matching 10 bases. CDR3 length equals 18 residues. Per germline, CDR1 ENHRY and CDR2 SYGVKD. V was clipped by 0 bases and J by 5 bases; unmatched bases: 10. The CDR3 loop reads CAISESPTAGGINNEQFF. As DNA, the CDR3 is TGTGCCATCAGTGAGTCCCCTACAGCGGGGGGGATCAACAATGAGCAGTTCTTC.

This clone has a single count. This sample includes further DNA sequences coding for the same CDR3. The chain is built from TRBV5-1 and TRBJ2-7; 7 nucleotides agree with TRBD2. The CDR3 is made up of 13 amino acids. The V gene end was trimmed by 4 bases and the J gene end by 3 bases; junction bases not matched to a gene: 4. Germline CDR1 reads SGHRS; CDR2 reads YFSETQ. The CDR3 protein is CASSPGRGYEQYF. The CDR3 DNA follows: TGCGCCAGCAGCCCGGGGAGGGGCTACGAGCAGTACTTC. The whole variable domain, filled in from reference TRBV5-1 and TRBJ2-7, reads KAGVTQTPRYLIKTRGQQVTLSCSPISGHRSVSWYQQTPGQGLQFLFEYFSETQRNKGNFPGRFSGRQFSNSRSEMNVSTLELGDSALYLCASSPGRGYEQYFGPGTRLTVT.

The CDR3 here is CASSLQKSTDTQYF. The DNA of the CDR3 is TGTGCCAGCAGCTTACAGAAAAGCACAGATACGCAGTATTTT. The V gene is TRBV7-2, the J gene TRBJ2-3; D remains ambiguous. Between the trimmed V and J ends, which lost 2 bases and 0 bases, there was a span of 6 bases. There are 14 residues in the CDR3. Per germline, CDR1 SGHTA and CDR2 FQGNSA.

This clone was seen once. The J gene is TRBJ2-5, the V gene TRBV19; D is uncertain. Germline lookup yields CDR1 LNHDA and CDR2 SQIVND (reference sequence). Trimming stripped 3 bases from V and 0 bases from J, with 8 bases between. This CDR3 comprises 14 residues. The CDR3 sequence: CASSMADYQETQYF. The DNA of the CDR3 is TGTGCCAGTAGTATGGCCGACTACCAAGAGACCCAGTACTTC. The full variable domain, its missing parts supplied by reference TRBV19 and TRBJ2-5, is DGGITQSPKYLFRKEGQNVTLSCEQNLNHDAMYWYRQDPGQGLRLIYYSQIVNDFQKGDIAEGYSVSREKKESFPLTVTSAQKNPTAFYLCASSMADYQETQYFGPGTRLLVL.

CDR3 residues: CASGQGVTYEQYF. CDR3 nucleotide sequence: TGTGCCAGCGGCCAGGGGGTCACCTACGAGCAGTACTTC. The rearrangement uses TRBV27 and TRBJ2-7; TRBD1 aligns across 7 bases. V was clipped by 8 bases and J by 2 bases; unmatched bases: 6. This CDR3 spans 13 amino acids. Germline values: CDR1 MNHEY, CDR2 SMNVEV (reference sequence).

This clone was detected only once. The chain joins TRBV10-3 to TRBJ1-4; tentatively, D is TRBD1 (5 bases). Trimming pared 2 bases from V and 3 bases from J, leaving 10 bases between. The CDR3 is 15 amino acids. Germline values: CDR1 ENHRY, CDR2 SYGVKD. This CDR3 reads CAISEDSGSNEKLFF. As DNA, the CDR3 is TGTGCCATCAGTGAGGACTCAGGGTCTAATGAAAAACTGTTTTTT.

This chain uses TRBV9 with TRBJ2-7, with D hard to call. The CDR3 is 15 amino acids. V was shortened by 2 bases and J by 2 bases, with 14 bases between the two germline ends. Looked up from germline, CDR1 is SGDLS and CDR2 is YYNGEE. CDR3: CASSVGASDPYEQYF. The CDR3 bases are TGTGCCAGCAGCGTCGGCGCGAGCGACCCCTACGAGCAGTACTTC.

V is TRBV3-1 (or the pseudogene TRBV3-2) and J is TRBJ1-2; a weak D match, TRBD1 (5 bases). This CDR3 spans 15 amino acids. V shed 4 bases and J shed 1 base, with 13 bases lying between them. In germline, CDR1 is LGHDT, CDR2 YNNKEL (reference sequence). The CDR3 region has the DNA TGTGCCAGCAGCCGACTAGTGGGGGATAACTATGGCTACACCTTC. As protein: CASSRLVGDNYGYTF.

The chain is built from TRBV5-4 and TRBJ2-5; 7 bases are shared with TRBD1. The ends lost 3 bases at V and 4 bases at J; junction bases unmatched: 12. Germline values: CDR1 SGHNT, CDR2 YYREEE (reference sequence). The CDR3 runs 16 residues. DNA of the CDR3: TGTGCCAGCAGCTCGCAGAAGACAGGGCGAGGAGAGACCCAGTACTTC. Encoded protein: CASSSQKTGRGETQYF.

This sequence joins TRBV29-1 and TRBJ2-3; D not certain. Germline CDR1 and CDR2: SQVTM and ANQGSEA. This CDR3 is built from 17 residues. V was shortened by 0 bases and J by 0 bases, with 16 bases between the two germline ends. CDR3 protein: CSVEELRFTSSTDTQYF. In DNA, the CDR3 is TGCAGCGTTGAAGAGTTGCGGTTTACTTCAAGCACAGATACGCAGTATTTT.

This clone has just one count. This sequence joins TRBV4-3 and TRBJ1-5; tentative D call: TRBD1 (5 bases). Germline CDR1 and CDR2: LGHNA and YSLEER. V was clipped by 0 bases and J by 7 bases, with 7 bases between them. This CDR3 spans 13 amino acids. The CDR3 sequence is CASSQDPGQPQHF. In nucleotides, the CDR3 is TGCGCCAGCAGCCAAGATCCAGGGCAGCCCCAGCATTTT.

This clone has just one count. This sequence joins TRBV12-5 and TRBJ1-5; D may be TRBD1 (5 bases). Trimming cost V 6 bases and J 4 bases, with 19 bases left between them. The CDR3 has 16 amino acids. Germline CDR1 LGHNT, CDR2 FRNRAP. In DNA, the CDR3 is TGTGCTAGTGGGGACCACAGGACCCTAGGAAATCAGCCCCAGCATTTT. Encoded protein: CASGDHRTLGNQPQHF.

This rearrangement joins TRBV30 to TRBJ2-6; D unresolved. With 5 bases removed from V and 0 bases from J, the gap between germline ends came to 5 bases. Germline CDR1 GTSNPN, CDR2 SVGIG (reference sequence). The CDR3 length is 13 residues. The chain's CDR3 is CAWCYSGANVLTF. CDR3 bases: TGTGCCTGGTGTTACTCTGGGGCCAACGTCCTGACTTTC.

CDR3 residues: CAISGVAGVTYEQYF. CDR3 nucleotides: TGTGCCATCAGTGGGGTAGCGGGGGTGACCTACGAGCAGTACTTC. The V and J genes are TRBV10-3 and TRBJ2-7, with 9 bases lining up with TRBD2. CDR3 length equals 15 residues. Germline CDR1 reads ENHRY; CDR2 reads SYGVKD. V lost 4 bases and J lost 2; bases outside the gene matches: 6.

This clone was found a few times. CDR3 sequence: CASTGGSYQPQHF. The DNA of the CDR3 is TGTGCCAGCACAGGGGGCAGTTATCAGCCCCAGCATTTT. This chain links TRBV6-5 with TRBJ1-5; TRBD1 matches at 8 bases. Germline loops: CDR1 MNHEY, CDR2 SVGAGI. J was trimmed by 5 bases and V by 7 bases; bases with no gene match: 4. The CDR3 spans 13 residues.

The chain uses TRBV7-9 and TRBJ1-2, with TRBD1 matching over 8 bases. Germline trimming cut 1 base from V and 7 bases from J; bases unmatched to any gene: 5. The CDR3 covers 14 residues. CDR1 is SEHNR and CDR2 is FQNEAQ in the germline V gene (reference sequence). This chain's CDR3 is CASSLEQGGGGYTF. CDR3 sequence (DNA): TGTGCCAGCAGCTTAGAACAGGGGGGCGGTGGCTACACCTTC.

The chain has TRBV18 and TRBJ2-4; 9 nucleotides align to TRBD1. The CDR3 has 15 amino acids. J lost 0 bases, V lost 3 bases, and 0 bases had no gene match. The V gene's germline CDR1 is KGHSH and CDR2 LQKENI. The CDR3 nucleotides are TGTGCCAGCTCACCGGACAGGGGAGCCAAAAACATTCAGTACTTC. This gives the protein CASSPDRGAKNIQYF.

The chain is built from TRBV6-6 and TRBJ1-5, with 8 bases fitting TRBD1. V lost 4 bases, J lost 5 bases, and 7 bases stayed unmatched. This CDR3 comprises 15 residues. Germline V gene sequence: CDR1 MNHNY, CDR2 SVGAGI (reference sequence). In nucleotides, the CDR3 is TGTGCCAGCAGTTCGACCGGGACAGGATATCAGCCCCAGCATTTT. Amino acid sequence: CASSSTGTGYQPQHF.

The chain links TRBV5-5 to TRBJ1-2, with D perhaps matching TRBD1 (6 bases). Trimming shortened V by 2 bases and J by 4 bases, and 15 bases separated the two germline ends. The CDR3 has 15 residues. Germline V gene lookup returns CDR1 SGHKS and CDR2 YYEKEE (reference sequence). In nucleotides, the CDR3 is TGTGCCAGCAGCTTTTCCCGGGGGGGCTCCTATGGCTACACCTTC. It is translated as CASSFSRGGSYGYTF.

This sequence joins TRBV12-3 or TRBV12-4 and TRBJ1-2; no firm D call. The CDR3 extends over 13 amino acids. The V end lost 0 bases, the J end lost 7 bases, and 9 bases lay between the germline ends. The CDR3 sequence: CASSLALYGGYTF. The CDR3 DNA follows: TGTGCCAGCAGTTTAGCGCTATACGGTGGCTACACCTTC.

The rearrangement joins TRBV11-2 to TRBJ2-7; D ambiguous. The germline gives CDR1 SGHAT, CDR2 FQNNGV. The CDR3 spans 13 residues. V lost 2 bases and J lost 3, with 8 bases in between. CDR3 region: CASSLTSNYEQYF. The CDR3 bases are TGTGCCAGCAGCTTAACTTCAAACTACGAGCAGTACTTC. Full variable domain (missing parts from reference TRBV11-2 and TRBJ2-7): EAGVAQSPRYKIIEKRQSVAFWCNPISGHATLYWYQQILGQGPKLLIQFQNNGVVDDSQLPKDRFSAERLKGVDSTLKIQPAKLEDSAVYLCASSLTSNYEQYFGPGTRLTVT.

The rearrangement uses TRBV5-8 and TRBJ1-1; 8 nucleotides agree with TRBD1. Unmatched junction bases numbered 1, after V lost 2 bases and J lost 1 base. The germline V gene encodes CDR1 SGHTS and CDR2 YDEGEE. There are 14 residues in the CDR3. The CDR3 DNA reads as TGTGCCAGCAGCTTAGACAGGGGGAACACTGAAGCTTTCTTT. Translating gives CASSLDRGNTEAFF.

The V gene is TRBV19, the J gene TRBJ2-7; 10 bases fit TRBD1. The CDR3 covers 14 residues. Germline V gene data show CDR1 as LNHDA and CDR2 as SQIVND (reference sequence). After removal of 5 bases from V and 2 bases from J, the junction contained 3 bases not matched to a gene. The CDR3 region has the DNA TGTGCCAGTAGTGCCGGGACAGGGGCCTACGAGCAGTACTTC. Translation gives CASSAGTGAYEQYF. Full variable domain (outside the CDR3, taken from reference TRBV19 and TRBJ2-7): DGGITQSPKYLFRKEGQNVTLSCEQNLNHDAMYWYRQDPGQGLRLIYYSQIVNDFQKGDIAEGYSVSREKKESFPLTVTSAQKNPTAFYLCASSAGTGAYEQYFGPGTRLTVT.